A single T cell receptor (beta chain) is shown here with its context. Each donor gave 9.5 to 10 milliliters of peripheral blood. This sample is drawn from a study of blood T cells in healthy people across ages. Germline CDR1 and CDR2: SGHRS and YFSETQ. V was clipped by 3 bases and J by 6 bases; unmatched bases: 5. CDR3 size: 13 residues. Using a J-beta primer mix together with a sample-barcoded 5' primer, a second PCR was run for roughly 7 to 11 cycles. TCRdb recomputed calls from the 5' RACE reads with MiXCR, one row per CDR3 protein. Of 1.8 million or so distinct CDR3 sequences listed, approximately 40% were seen once; the top ten hold about 21%.

J is TRBJ1-2 and V is TRBV5-1, with 7 bases identical to TRBD1. This clonotype was obtained from a human donor in good health. The sequencing sample was made of blood. This CDR3 is CASSSTGSDGYTF. The CDR3 DNA is TGCGCCAGCAGCTCGACAGGGAGCGATGGCTACACCTTC.